This T cell receptor beta chain was captured in a study of long-term antiretroviral therapy in people with HIV. As for this clone: The antigen is undetermined.

This was the immunoSEQ v3.0 assay at survey level. A per-sample goal of roughly 40,000-50,000 T-cell genomes was targeted by sequencing. The method was immunoSEQ multiplex PCR; TCRdb's version includes in-frame clones alone and lacks a portion of them. The repertoire holds approximately 25,000 clones, 79% seen once, with 11% in the top ten. Study outcomes and limitations: With ART, diversity went up but was still lower than in transplant donor controls. Specimen acquisition occurred between 2004 and 2017, potentially under older ART regimens. Among HIV repertoires, CDR3 length ranges were narrower than those of controls.

The CDR3 runs to 15 residues. Germline CDR1 SGHRS, CDR2 YFSETQ. The V and J ends lost 7 bases and 0 bases respectively, with 16 bases between them. The sequences come from unsorted PBMCs, collected 2.1 years after starting antiretroviral therapy. The V call is TRBV5-1, the J call TRBJ1-2; D gene ambiguous. The source of this sequence is a man under 40 with HIV. This CDR3 is CASCEATGANYGYTF. The CDR3 DNA is TGCGCCAGCTGCGAAGCTACGGGAGCTAACTATGGCTACACCTTC.